These 18 T cell receptor beta chains originate from one sample sequenced in a study of T cell repertoires in cytomegalovirus infection. Each CDR3 protein gets one entry after TCRdb re-called the reads with MiXCR. The sample records 680,000 or so distinct CDR3 sequences, around a third being singletons. No antigen has been assigned to these receptors. This specimen consisted of cultured PBMCs, obtained from culture after CMV antigen stimulation. The receptors stem from a human donor in good health (CMV status not recorded). Some clones in this sample may be carry-over from other donors' samples.

A few counts support this clonotype. This chain connects TRBV7-9 to TRBJ2-7; 7 nucleotides line up with TRBD1. Germline V gene lookup returns CDR1 SEHNR and CDR2 FQNEAQ (reference sequence). The CDR3 loop spans 16 amino acids. V dropped 1 base and J dropped 4; count of bases not matched to a gene: 10. The CDR3 nucleotides read TGTGCCAGCAGCTTAGGGACAGGACGAGGCTGGTACGAGCAGTACTTC. The encoded protein is CASSLGTGRGWYEQYF.

The chain combines TRBV6-1 with TRBJ2-2; no firm D call. Germline V lookup: CDR1 MNHNS, CDR2 SASEGT. The V end lost 8 bases, the J end lost 5 bases, and 21 bases lay between the germline ends. There are 16 residues in the CDR3. CDR3 nucleotides: TGTGCCAGCCGGACCCGTAGGCAGGATAATACCGGGGAGCTGTTTTTT. Encoded protein: CASRTRRQDNTGELFF.

CDR3 sequence (DNA): TGTGCCACCAGTGGGGCGGACAACACAGATACGCAGTATTTT. Translation: CATSGADNTDTQYF. This chain connects TRBV24-1 to TRBJ2-3; possible D gene TRBD1, 5 bases. Germline values: CDR1 KGHDR, CDR2 SFDVKD. V lost 5 bases and J lost 2, with 10 bases in between. The CDR3 totals 14 residues.

This rearrangement joins TRBV7-8 to TRBJ2-7; 7 bases line up with TRBD1. The V segment lost 5 bases and the J segment 4 bases; nucleotides outside the gene matches: 11. This CDR3 has 15 amino acids. Germline assignment: CDR1 SGHVS and CDR2 FQNEAQ. The CDR3 DNA follows: TGTGCCAGCAGCACCTTGAAGGGGGCGTTTTACGAGCAGTACTTC. It codes for CASSTLKGAFYEQYF.

The CDR3 region is CATEQEDTQYF. The CDR3, as DNA: TGTGCCACCGAACAGGAAGATACGCAGTATTTT. The genes are TRBV10-3 and TRBJ2-3; maybe TRBD1 (5 bases). Germline V lookup: CDR1 ENHRY, CDR2 SYGVKD. This CDR3 has 11 amino acids. V was pared by 10 bases and J by 5 bases, with 10 bases between.

The chain recombines TRBV7-9 with TRBJ1-5; 9 bases fit TRBD1. The CDR3 covers 14 residues. CDR1 and CDR2 from the germline V gene are SEHNR and FQNEAQ (reference sequence). The junction had 6 bases not matched to a gene; V was cut back by 6 bases and J by 6 bases. This CDR3 is CASSLWDRVQPQHF. The DNA of the CDR3 is TGTGCCAGCAGTTTATGGGACAGGGTTCAGCCCCAGCATTTT.

This sequence joins TRBV7-2 and TRBJ2-1; 8 positions agree with TRBD1. V lost 3 bases and J lost 7; bases outside the gene matches: 8. Germline V lookup: CDR1 SGHTA, CDR2 FQGNSA. The CDR3 spans 15 residues. The CDR3: CASSFTRTGQNEQFF. CDR3 DNA sequence: TGTGCCAGCAGCTTTACCAGGACAGGGCAAAATGAGCAGTTCTTC.

This clonotype was counted only a few times. CDR3 amino acids: CASSLDPETYNSPLHF. The CDR3 nucleotides are TGTGCCAGCAGCTTAGATCCGGAAACCTATAATTCACCCCTCCACTTT. This rearrangement joins TRBV7-2 to TRBJ1-6; D ambiguous. Germline V lookup: CDR1 SGHTA, CDR2 FQGNSA. V lost 1 base to trimming and J lost 2 bases, with 9 bases between them. This CDR3 has 16 amino acids.

The chain combines TRBV10-3 with TRBJ1-5, with 10 bases fitting TRBD1. Germline V gene lookup returns CDR1 ENHRY and CDR2 SYGVKD. After removal of 6 bases from V and 6 bases from J, the junction contained 8 bases not matched to a gene. CDR3 size: 15 residues. CDR3 bases: TGTGCCATCAGCCGGGACAGGGGTCGGGGTCAGCCCCAGCATTTT. This encodes CAISRDRGRGQPQHF.

The chain joins TRBV4-1 to TRBJ1-2; D is unresolved. Per the germline V gene, CDR1 is MGHRA and CDR2 is YSYEKL. The CDR3 covers 17 residues. Trimming removed 3 bases from V and 3 bases from J, with 20 bases in between. CDR3 protein: CASSQPRRRASDYGYTF. DNA for the CDR3: TGCGCCAGCAGCCAGCCTCGGAGGAGGGCGTCGGACTATGGCTACACCTTC.

In this sample, this clonotype turned up a few times. The chain employs TRBV12-3 or TRBV12-4 and TRBJ2-7; 10 nucleotides agree with TRBD1. The V segment lost 5 bases and the J segment 2 bases; nucleotides outside the gene matches: 3. CDR3 size: 14 residues. In nucleotides, the CDR3 is TGTGCCAGCAGTGGGACAGGGGCACCCTACGAGCAGTACTTC. This gives the protein CASSGTGAPYEQYF.

This sequence joins TRBV19 and TRBJ1-1; D may be TRBD1 (5 bases). The CDR3 runs 16 residues. The V gene's germline CDR1 is LNHDA and CDR2 SQIVND (reference sequence). V was trimmed by 2 bases and J by 10 bases, leaving 23 bases between them. This chain's CDR3 is CASSIQGVTGGVGAFF. DNA of the CDR3: TGTGCCAGTAGTATACAGGGAGTGACGGGAGGTGTCGGAGCTTTCTTT.

The CDR3 spells CASTLGELFF. DNA of the CDR3: TGTGCCAGCACCCTAGGAGAACTGTTTTTT. The chain uses TRBV12-3 or TRBV12-4 and TRBJ1-4, with no clear D. Between the trimmed V and J ends, which lost 7 bases and 12 bases, there was a span of 9 bases. The CDR3 has 10 residues.

This chain connects TRBV5-1 to TRBJ2-4, with D perhaps matching TRBD1 (6 bases). CDR3 length: 15 residues. Germline values: CDR1 SGHRS, CDR2 YFSETQ. Trimming took 2 bases from V and 6 from J, leaving 15 bases between them. Here the CDR3 DNA reads TGCGCCAGCAGCTTAAGGCCCCAAGGGGGAAACATTCAGTACTTC. Amino acid sequence: CASSLRPQGGNIQYF.

This clonotype was detected ten times or more. The chain combines TRBV7-2 with TRBJ2-2, with D perhaps matching TRBD1 or TRBD2 (7 bases each). The CDR3 consists of 15 residues. In germline, CDR1 is SGHTA, CDR2 FQGNSA. The germline V and J ends were trimmed by 5 bases and 5 bases, with 15 bases remaining between them. CDR3 nucleotides: TGTGCCAGCAGCCTCGACAGGGAGGGAACCGGGGAGCTGTTTTTT. Protein product: CASSLDREGTGELFF.

In this sample, this clonotype turned up a few times. V gene TRBV20-1 combines with J gene TRBJ2-4; 10 bases map to TRBD2. This CDR3 spans 15 amino acids. V was clipped by 3 bases and J by 8 bases; unmatched bases: 10. Germline V gene data show CDR1 as DFQATT and CDR2 as SNEGSKA (reference sequence). CDR3 amino acids: CSARPLAGDFHIQYF. CDR3 DNA: TGCAGTGCTAGGCCCCTAGCGGGAGATTTCCACATTCAGTACTTC.

The chain recombines TRBV2 with TRBJ1-2; TRBD1 agrees at 7 bases. Germline V CDR1 and CDR2: SNHLY, FYNNEI. The length of the CDR3 is 14 residues. The V and J ends lost 2 bases and 7 bases, in that order; junction bases with no gene match: 7. CDR3 in DNA: TGTGCCAGCAGTGAACAGGGGGATCTGGGTGGCTACACCTTC. Its protein is CASSEQGDLGGYTF.

This clonotype was observed at least ten times. The rearrangement uses TRBV7-2 and TRBJ2-3; TRBD2 is a possible D gene (6 bases). Trimming stripped 3 bases from V and 3 bases from J, with 13 bases between. The length of the CDR3 is 15 residues. CDR1 and CDR2 (germline): SGHTA, FQGNSA. CDR3 sequence: CASSFYGLITDTQYF. Written as DNA, the CDR3 is TGTGCCAGCAGCTTCTACGGACTAATAACAGATACGCAGTATTTT.